This TCR beta chain is drawn from a study of blood T cell repertoires in COVID-19. Turning to the study itself: Samples came from the United States, Italy and Spain, spanning acute and convalescent COVID-19.

The germline CDR1 and CDR2 sequences are MNHEY and SVGAGI. This CDR3 contains 15 residues. V lost 9 bases and J lost 4; bases outside the gene matches: 12. Here immunoSEQ multiplex PCR was the method, and the copy in TCRdb shows in-frame clones only, minus some. In the table there are fewer than 400,000 clones, roughly 89% of which are singletons. Participants were aged about 18 to 100 years from around 25 US areas. Donors were grouped by their self-reported clinical history. The source is a man in his 60s who had recovered from COVID-19. The specimen sequenced was PBMCs or T cells enriched from blood (not recorded which). The chain has TRBV6-5 and TRBJ1-1, with 9 bases lining up with TRBD1. The CDR3 here is CASHLASTGGTEAFF. The CDR3 DNA sequence: TGTGCCAGTCACCTCGCTTCGACAGGGGGCACTGAAGCTTTCTTT.